This T cell receptor beta chain is drawn from a study of T-cell memory formation after mild COVID-19. 5'RACE with constant-segment primers yielded barcoded, UMI-tagged TCR alpha and TCR beta cDNA libraries. MiXCR, run by TCRdb on the 5' RACE reads, gives a single entry per CDR3 protein. The top ten clones hold about 1.9% of a sample with approximately 200,000 distinct CDR3 sequences, roughly 16% of them seen once. The sequence derives from an adult woman who had mild COVID-19 (a few samples of this study predate the infection). Cell type and time point are not known. Sequencing used PBMCs or a T cell subset sorted from them (not recorded which).

CDR3 amino acids: CASSRGLAGGVEQFF. In DNA form, the CDR3 reads TGTGCCAGCAGCAGGGGACTAGCGGGGGGGGTTGAGCAGTTCTTC. The chain links TRBV7-2 to TRBJ2-1; 16 bases are shared with TRBD2. Germline CDR1 and CDR2: SGHTA and FQGNSA. The CDR3 runs 15 residues. The trim removed 5 bases at V and 9 bases at J, leaving 4 bases unmatched.